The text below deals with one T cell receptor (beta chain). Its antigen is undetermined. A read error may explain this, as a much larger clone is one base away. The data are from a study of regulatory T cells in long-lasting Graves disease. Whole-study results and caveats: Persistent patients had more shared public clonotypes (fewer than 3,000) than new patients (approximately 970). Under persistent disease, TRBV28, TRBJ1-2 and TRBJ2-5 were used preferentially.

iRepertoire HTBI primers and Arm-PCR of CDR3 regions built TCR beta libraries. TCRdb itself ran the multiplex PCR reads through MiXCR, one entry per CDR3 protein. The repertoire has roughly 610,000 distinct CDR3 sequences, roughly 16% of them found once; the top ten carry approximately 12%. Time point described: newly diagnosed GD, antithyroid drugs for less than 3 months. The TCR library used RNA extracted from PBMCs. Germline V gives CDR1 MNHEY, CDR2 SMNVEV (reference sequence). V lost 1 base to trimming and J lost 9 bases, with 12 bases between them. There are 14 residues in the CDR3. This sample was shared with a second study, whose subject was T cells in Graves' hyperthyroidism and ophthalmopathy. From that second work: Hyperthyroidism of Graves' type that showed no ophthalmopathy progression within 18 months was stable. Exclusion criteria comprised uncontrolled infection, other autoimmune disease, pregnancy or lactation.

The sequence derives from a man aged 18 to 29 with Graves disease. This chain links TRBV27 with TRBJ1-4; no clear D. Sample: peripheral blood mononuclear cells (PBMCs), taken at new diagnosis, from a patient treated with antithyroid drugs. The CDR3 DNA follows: TGTGCCAGCAGTTTATGGGGAGTAGGGAAAAAACTGTTTTTT. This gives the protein CASSLWGVGKKLFF.